The clone carrying this TCR beta chain was picked up a small number of times. Its matching antigen is unknown. TCRdb called the RT-PCR reads again in MiXCR, with one record for every CDR3 protein. The sample consists of 530,000 or so distinct CDR3 sequences, roughly 10% of them appearing once. This entry is derived from a study of response to subunit inactivated influenza vaccine. The V and J ends lost 0 bases and 0 bases respectively, with 10 bases between them. Per germline, CDR1 SGHRS and CDR2 YFSETQ. The CDR3 runs 16 residues. Study observations and caveats: Authors suggested few new T cells are recruited by each seasonal influenza vaccination.

The receptor was derived from a man aged 45-65 years who received an inactivated influenza vaccine. Specimen: PBMCs from blood, collected on the day of vaccination. The chain carries TRBV5-1 and TRBJ1-5; D is unclear. This CDR3 reads CASSLARAYSNQPQHF. The CDR3 DNA sequence: TGCGCCAGCAGCTTGGCCAGAGCGTATAGCAATCAGCCCCAGCATTTT.